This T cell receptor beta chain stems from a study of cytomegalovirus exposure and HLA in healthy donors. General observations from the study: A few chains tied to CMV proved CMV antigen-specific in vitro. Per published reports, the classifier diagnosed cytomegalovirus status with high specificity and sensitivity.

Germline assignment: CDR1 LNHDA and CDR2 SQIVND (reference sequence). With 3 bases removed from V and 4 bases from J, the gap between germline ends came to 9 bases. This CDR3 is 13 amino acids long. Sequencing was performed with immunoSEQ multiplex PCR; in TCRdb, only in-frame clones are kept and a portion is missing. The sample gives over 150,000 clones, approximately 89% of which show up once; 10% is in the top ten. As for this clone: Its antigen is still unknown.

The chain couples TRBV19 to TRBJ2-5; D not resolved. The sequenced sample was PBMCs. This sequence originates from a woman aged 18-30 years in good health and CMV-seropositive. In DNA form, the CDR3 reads TGTGCCAGTAGTATCGAGAGAGGAGAGACCCAGTACTTC. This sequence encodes CASSIERGETQYF.